The next 28 T cell receptor beta chains were all read from a single sample in a study of radiation and T cells in renal cell carcinoma. The method was immunoSEQ multiplex PCR; TCRdb's version includes in-frame clones alone and lacks a portion of them. The sample records some 43,000 clones, nearly 85% being singletons. Time point: blood 4 weeks post-SBRT, at nephrectomy. The treatment denotes: 15 Gy SBRT to primary tumor, nephrectomy 4 weeks later. This sample comprised blood, obtained from a patient whose treatment included radiotherapy and nephrectomy. The receptors derive from a woman aged 70-85 years with renal cell carcinoma.

This clone was observed a single time. The chain employs TRBV19 and TRBJ1-5; D unresolved. Germline loops: CDR1 LNHDA, CDR2 SQIVND (reference sequence). Trimming stripped 2 bases from V and 5 bases from J, with 7 bases between. CDR3 length: 13 amino acids. This CDR3 is CASSIPPHQPQHF. CDR3 coding DNA: TGTGCCAGTAGTATACCACCGCATCAGCCCCAGCATTTT.

The V call is TRBV6-1, the J call TRBJ1-1, with a possible D match to TRBD1 (5 bases). The germline V gene encodes CDR1 MNHNS and CDR2 SASEGT. The V end lost 10 bases, the J end lost 1 base, and 13 bases lay between the germline ends. This CDR3 region has 13 residues. The CDR3 coding sequence is TGTGCCACCGCAGGGAGGTCGAACACTGAAGCTTTCTTT. This encodes CATAGRSNTEAFF.

V usage is TRBV2 and J usage is TRBJ1-5; 9 nucleotides align to TRBD1. The V gene end was trimmed by 4 bases and the J gene end by 6 bases; junction bases not matched to a gene: 4. This CDR3 is 14 amino acids long. Germline V gene data show CDR1 as SNHLY and CDR2 as FYNNEI. CDR3 in DNA: TGTGCCAGCAGTGGGGACAGGGACCCTCAGCCCCAGCATTTT. The encoded protein is CASSGDRDPQPQHF. Complete variable domain (other parts from reference TRBV2 and TRBJ1-5): EPEVTQTPSHQVTQMGQEVILRCVPISNHLYFYWYRQILGQKVEFLVSFYNNEISEKSEIFDDQFSVERPDGSNFTLKIRSTKLEDSAMYFCASSGDRDPQPQHFGDGTRLSIL.

V gene TRBV19 combines with J gene TRBJ2-4; TRBD2 is a possible D gene (6 bases). The germline gives CDR1 LNHDA, CDR2 SQIVND (reference sequence). The CDR3 is 14 amino acids. Trimming cost V 1 base and J 5 bases, with 9 bases left between them. The CDR3 sequence: CASSIVGEENIQYF. CDR3 bases: TGTGCCAGTAGTATAGTAGGGGAGGAAAACATTCAGTACTTC.

The table lists this clone with a few counts. This chain uses TRBV10-3 with TRBJ2-7, with TRBD2 matching 14 bases. CDR1 ENHRY and CDR2 SYGVKD come from the germline V gene. This CDR3 contains 16 residues. The V segment lost 10 bases and the J segment 7 bases; nucleotides outside the gene matches: 15. The CDR3 bases are TGTGCCACCCGAGGAGGGGGACTAGCGGGAGAGCGAGAGCAGTACTTC. It encodes CATRGGGLAGEREQYF.

This chain links TRBV18 with TRBJ1-4, with D uncertain. V lost 2 bases and J 7 bases, leaving 11 bases between the germline ends. CDR1 is KGHSH and CDR2 is LQKENI in the germline V gene. The CDR3 is made up of 14 amino acids. DNA for the CDR3: TGTGCCAGCTCACCAAGGGTAGAGGCTGAAAAACTGTTTTTT. Its protein is CASSPRVEAEKLFF. The full variable domain, completed using reference TRBV18 and TRBJ1-4, is NAGVMQNPRHLVRRRGQEARLRCSPMKGHSHVYWYRQLPEEGLKFMVYLQKENIIDESGMPKERFSAEFPKEGPSILRIQQVVRGDSAAYFCASSPRVEAEKLFFGSGTQLSVL.

The chain is built from TRBV28 and TRBJ2-4, with TRBD1 matching 7 bases. This CDR3 region has 14 residues. V lost 4 bases and J lost 6; bases outside the gene matches: 6. Germline-derived CDR1 and CDR2 are MDHEN and SYDVKM. The CDR3: CASSSRQGVNIQYF. The CDR3 nucleotides read TGTGCCAGCAGTTCCCGGCAGGGGGTAAACATTCAGTACTTC. Together with reference TRBV28 and TRBJ2-4, the CDR3 gives the full variable domain: DVKVTQSSRYLVKRTGEKVFLECVQDMDHENMFWYRQDPGLGLRLIYFSYDVKMKEKGDIPEGYSVSREKKERFSLILESASTNQTSMYLCASSSRQGVNIQYFGAGTRLSVL.

This clone was seen just once. The chain is built from TRBV11-2 and TRBJ1-1; D is ambiguous. The V gene lost 1 base and the J gene lost 0 bases, with 3 bases spanning the gap. CDR1 and CDR2 (germline): SGHAT, FQNNGV. The CDR3 runs to 13 residues. The CDR3 is CASSLGMNTEAFF. The CDR3 bases are TGTGCCAGCAGCTTAGGAATGAACACTGAAGCTTTCTTT.

The chain joins TRBV6-5 to TRBJ2-7, with 7 nucleotides matching TRBD1. The CDR3 contains 14 residues. The trim removed 7 bases at V and 3 bases at J, leaving 9 bases unmatched. CDR1 and CDR2 from the germline V gene are MNHEY and SVGAGI. CDR3 DNA: TGTGCCAGCACCCGGGACAGACGTTTCTACGAGCAGTACTTC. This sequence encodes CASTRDRRFYEQYF.

The V gene is TRBV6-5, the J gene TRBJ2-5, with 8 bases fitting TRBD2. The V gene's germline CDR1 is MNHEY and CDR2 SVGAGI. Trimming at V came to 6 bases and at J to 4 bases, leaving 4 bases not matched to a gene. The CDR3 is made up of 13 amino acids. CDR3 amino acids: CASRTGGAETQYF. CDR3 bases: TGTGCCAGCAGAACGGGGGGGGCAGAGACCCAGTACTTC.

The gene calls are TRBV19 and TRBJ2-5; D is undetermined. The ends were cut back, 2 bases at V and 5 bases at J, with 3 bases in the middle. The CDR3 is 11 residues long. CDR1 and CDR2 (germline): LNHDA, SQIVND (reference sequence). CDR3 protein: CASSIRETQYF. CDR3 nucleotide sequence: TGTGCCAGTAGTATAAGGGAGACCCAGTACTTC. The variable domain in full, completed from reference TRBV19 and TRBJ2-5, reads DGGITQSPKYLFRKEGQNVTLSCEQNLNHDAMYWYRQDPGQGLRLIYYSQIVNDFQKGDIAEGYSVSREKKESFPLTVTSAQKNPTAFYLCASSIRETQYFGPGTRLLVL.

The chain joins TRBV18 to TRBJ2-7; either TRBD1 or TRBD2 may fit D (5 bases each). CDR3 size: 14 residues. Germline-derived CDR1 and CDR2 are KGHSH and LQKENI. Trimming left V 6 bases short and J 2 bases short, with 14 bases between. CDR3 residues: CASSNRDGTYEQYF. CDR3 nucleotides: TGTGCCAGCTCGAACCGGGACGGAACCTACGAGCAGTACTTC.

This clone has just a few counts. The chain combines TRBV11-2 with TRBJ1-2, with 7 bases lining up with TRBD1. The CDR3 contains 13 residues. Germline V gives CDR1 SGHAT, CDR2 FQNNGV. After removal of 3 bases from V and 7 bases from J, the junction contained 5 bases not matched to a gene. CDR3: CASSLDRQGGYTF. The DNA for the CDR3 is TGTGCCAGCAGCTTGGACAGGCAAGGTGGCTACACCTTC.

This chain uses TRBV18 with TRBJ2-4, with D possibly being TRBD2 (5 bases). Germline lookup yields CDR1 KGHSH and CDR2 LQKENI. This CDR3 is built from 14 residues. V shed 2 bases and J shed 9 bases, with 14 bases lying between them. In nucleotides, the CDR3 is TGTGCCAGCTCACCAGGTTCAGAAGGAGGCATTCAGTACTTC. Residues: CASSPGSEGGIQYF.

The chain combines TRBV6-5 with TRBJ2-5; D is unresolved. This CDR3 is 14 amino acids long. Germline V gene sequence: CDR1 MNHEY, CDR2 SVGAGI. Trimming took off 4 bases at V and 0 bases at J, with 9 bases between the two ends. The CDR3 sequence: CASSWAVNQETQYF. The DNA of the CDR3 is TGTGCCAGCAGTTGGGCAGTCAACCAAGAGACCCAGTACTTC.

J is TRBJ1-2 and V is TRBV6-5, with TRBD1 matching over 10 bases. The CDR3 is made up of 12 amino acids. V lost 5 bases and J lost 7; bases outside the gene matches: 1. Germline V lookup: CDR1 MNHEY, CDR2 SVGAGI. CDR3 DNA sequence: TGTGCCAGCAGTCGGGACAGGGGTGGCTACACCTTC. Its protein is CASSRDRGGYTF.

This chain connects TRBV6-1 to TRBJ2-1; 8 bases map to TRBD2. The CDR3 length is 15 residues. CDR1 is MNHNS and CDR2 is SASEGT in the germline V gene. V dropped 0 bases and J dropped 3; count of bases not matched to a gene: 1. CDR3 in amino acids: CASSEASGVYNEQFF. DNA for the CDR3: TGTGCCAGCAGTGAAGCTAGCGGGGTCTACAATGAGCAGTTCTTC.

This clone was seen only a few times. This chain connects TRBV7-6 to TRBJ1-6; the match to TRBD1 covers 8 bases. Germline CDR1 and CDR2: SGHVS and FNYEAQ. The CDR3 is 14 amino acids. V gave up 3 bases and J gave up 6 bases; unmatched junction bases: 1. The CDR3 coding sequence is TGTGCCAGCAGCTTCCAGGGGGCTAATTCACCCCTCCACTTT. Amino acids: CASSFQGANSPLHF.

The chain links TRBV2 to TRBJ1-2; a possible D gene is TRBD1 (6 bases). CDR1 and CDR2 from the germline V gene are SNHLY and FYNNEI. The CDR3 runs to 13 residues. V lost 4 bases to trimming and J lost 6 bases, with 12 bases between them. CDR3 nucleotides: TGTGCCAGCAGTGTACAGGGTTTCGATGGCTACACCTTC. Its protein is CASSVQGFDGYTF. The whole variable domain, filled in from reference TRBV2 and TRBJ1-2, reads EPEVTQTPSHQVTQMGQEVILRCVPISNHLYFYWYRQILGQKVEFLVSFYNNEISEKSEIFDDQFSVERPDGSNFTLKIRSTKLEDSAMYFCASSVQGFDGYTFGSGTRLTVV.

The CDR3 spells CASSVTGTETQYF. CDR3 nucleotide sequence: TGTGCCAGCAGCGTCACAGGAACGGAGACCCAGTACTTC. The V call is TRBV9, the J call TRBJ2-5; tentative D call: TRBD1 (5 bases). Germline lookup yields CDR1 SGDLS and CDR2 YYNGEE. This CDR3 comprises 13 residues. Trimming stripped 2 bases from V and 5 bases from J, with 10 bases between.

This clone was detected a few times. The same CDR3 is also encoded by other DNA sequences in this sample. This chain uses TRBV2 with TRBJ2-1; TRBD2 matches 10 bases. Germline V CDR1 and CDR2: SNHLY, FYNNEI. The CDR3 contains 16 residues. Losses at the gene ends were 4 bases for V and 4 bases for J; bases not matched to a gene: 7. The CDR3 is CASSGPGLATYNEQFF. DNA of the CDR3: TGTGCCAGCAGTGGACCGGGACTAGCGACTTACAATGAGCAGTTCTTC.

The genes are TRBV9 and TRBJ1-2; no firm D call. Trimming cost V 0 bases and J 4 bases, with 16 bases left between them. CDR3 length equals 16 residues. Germline CDR1 SGDLS, CDR2 YYNGEE. The CDR3 coding sequence is TGTGCCAGCAGCGTAGGTCTCACTCCCTCGGGCTATGGCTACACCTTC. This codes for CASSVGLTPSGYGYTF. Combining the CDR3 with reference TRBV9 and TRBJ1-2 gives the whole variable domain DSGVTQTPKHLITATGQRVTLRCSPRSGDLSVYWYQQSLDQGLQFLIQYYNGEERAKGNILERFSAQQFPDLHSELNLSSLELGDSALYFCASSVGLTPSGYGYTFGSGTRLTVV.

The chain is built from TRBV29-1 and TRBJ1-4; 8 nucleotides match TRBD1. J was trimmed by 3 bases and V by 3 bases; bases with no gene match: 9. The CDR3 spans 16 residues. Germline V gene lookup returns CDR1 SQVTM and CDR2 ANQGSEA. The chain's CDR3 is CSVDGAGGFSNEKLFF. The CDR3 nucleotides read TGCAGCGTTGACGGAGCAGGGGGCTTTTCTAATGAAAAACTGTTTTTT.

The chain joins TRBV7-8 to TRBJ2-1; the match to TRBD2 covers 10 bases. Germline assignment: CDR1 SGHVS and CDR2 FQNEAQ. This CDR3 has 19 residues. V was clipped by 0 bases and J by 4 bases; unmatched bases: 12. As DNA, the CDR3 is TGTGCCAGCAGCTTAGCCCGCAGCCTAGCGGGAGCACTGTACAATGAGCAGTTCTTC. Translation gives CASSLARSLAGALYNEQFF.

The J gene is TRBJ2-5, the V gene TRBV11-2; D unresolved. This CDR3 spans 13 amino acids. Trimming removed 8 bases at V and 1 base at J, with 11 bases between. The germline CDR1 and CDR2 sequences are SGHAT and FQNNGV. The CDR3 region is CASSRVPQETQYF. CDR3 coding DNA: TGTGCCAGCTCCCGTGTGCCCCAAGAGACCCAGTACTTC.

This chain connects TRBV4-2 to TRBJ1-5; unclear D gene. This CDR3 is 15 amino acids long. The V gene lost 3 bases and the J gene lost 2 bases, with 11 bases spanning the gap. Germline values: CDR1 LGHNA, CDR2 YNFKEQ. CDR3 coding DNA: TGTGCCAGCAGCCATGTGACACAAGGCAATCAGCCCCAGCATTTT. Protein: CASSHVTQGNQPQHF.

The CDR3, as DNA: TGCGCCAGCAGCCGAGGGACTAGCGGGGCCTGGGATGAGCAGTTCTTC. Amino acid sequence: CASSRGTSGAWDEQFF. V and J are TRBV4-1 and TRBJ2-1; 13 bases match TRBD2. Unmatched junction bases numbered 8, after V lost 4 bases and J lost 8 bases. CDR3 length: 16 residues. Per the germline V gene, CDR1 is MGHRA and CDR2 is YSYEKL.

This clone was seen a few times. This chain links TRBV5-1 with TRBJ2-5; maybe TRBD2 (6 bases). In germline, CDR1 is SGHRS, CDR2 YFSETQ. This CDR3 has 15 amino acids. With 0 bases removed from V and 5 bases from J, the gap between germline ends came to 14 bases. CDR3 in DNA: TGCGCCAGCAGCTTGGAGGGCGGGGCTGGTGAGACCCAGTACTTC. It translates to CASSLEGGAGETQYF.